Listed here are 27 T cell receptor beta chains from one sample, sequenced in a study of blood T cell repertoires in COVID-19. Assay used: immunoSEQ multiplex PCR; TCRdb lists only in-frame clones, some missing. The sample has roughly 570,000 clones; roughly 91% are singletons. What was sequenced was peripheral blood. Source of these receptors: a woman aged 50 to 60 with COVID-19, enrolled during active disease.

This clone was seen once. The rearrangement links TRBV18 to TRBJ2-3, with 10 bases fitting TRBD2. V was pared by 4 bases and J by 1 base, with 5 bases of the junction left unmatched. The CDR3 has 16 amino acids. Per the germline V gene, CDR1 is KGHSH and CDR2 is LQKENI. The CDR3 protein is CASSQRGGKGTDTQYF. Written as DNA, the CDR3 is TGTGCCAGCTCACAGCGGGGGGGCAAGGGCACAGATACGCAGTATTTT.

The genes are TRBV6-6 and TRBJ2-1; tentative D call: TRBD2 (5 bases). Germline CDR1 reads MNHNY; CDR2 reads SVGAGI (reference sequence). CDR3 length: 15 residues. V was shortened by 6 bases and J by 4 bases, with 16 bases between the two germline ends. CDR3 sequence reads: CASRSDGVRYNEQFF. The CDR3 DNA sequence: TGTGCCAGCAGATCGGACGGGGTTAGATACAATGAGCAGTTCTTC.

The chain recombines TRBV27 with TRBJ1-1, with D tentatively TRBD1 (6 bases). With 2 bases removed from V and 5 bases from J, the gap between germline ends came to 15 bases. CDR3 length equals 15 residues. In germline, CDR1 is MNHEY, CDR2 SMNVEV (reference sequence). Here the CDR3 DNA reads TGTGCCAGCAGTTTAAGAGGGGGATCTAAAACTGAAGCTTTCTTT. Its translation: CASSLRGGSKTEAFF.

The rearrangement joins TRBV5-6 to TRBJ2-2, with TRBD1 matching over 11 bases. CDR1 SGHDT and CDR2 YYEEEE come from the germline V gene. Trimming cost V 7 bases and J 6 bases; bases outside gene matches: 5. The CDR3 runs 14 residues. The CDR3 sequence is CASDGDRGAGELFF. CDR3 nucleotides: TGTGCCAGCGATGGGGACAGGGGGGCCGGGGAGCTGTTTTTT.

The V call is TRBV10-3, the J call TRBJ2-7; 7 bases fit TRBD2. J gave up 1 base and V 1 base, and 4 bases lay outside the gene matches. The CDR3 spans 15 residues. Germline loops: CDR1 ENHRY, CDR2 SYGVKD. The CDR3, as DNA: TGTGCCATCAGTGAGTACGCTAGCGGATCCTACGAGCAGTACTTC. Protein: CAISEYASGSYEQYF.

Turning to this clone: The identical CDR3 is also encoded by other nucleotide sequences in the sample. The rearrangement joins TRBV5-1 to TRBJ2-3, with 12 nucleotides matching TRBD2. The germline V gene encodes CDR1 SGHRS and CDR2 YFSETQ. V lost 2 bases, J lost 1 base, and 2 bases stayed unmatched. This CDR3 region has 16 residues. The CDR3 is CASSLRLAGGTDTQYF. The CDR3 DNA reads as TGCGCCAGCAGCTTACGACTAGCGGGGGGCACAGATACGCAGTATTTT.

For the CDR3, the DNA is TGTGCCAGCAGCTTCGGGACAGGAGTGTTCTCTGGAAACACCATATATTTT. Amino acids: CASSFGTGVFSGNTIYF. The V and J genes are TRBV7-9 and TRBJ1-3, with TRBD1 matching 8 bases. Germline V lookup: CDR1 SEHNR, CDR2 FQNEAQ (reference sequence). The CDR3 spans 17 residues. The trim removed 3 bases at V and 0 bases at J, leaving 7 bases unmatched.

CDR3 loop: CASSLGGGYTF. The CDR3 nucleotides read TGTGCCAGCAGCTTGGGGGGCGGCTACACCTTC. V and J are TRBV5-5 and TRBJ1-2, with TRBD1 as a possible D gene (5 bases). V was trimmed by 0 bases and J by 8 bases, leaving 5 bases between them. The CDR3 length is 11 residues. From germline, CDR1 is SGHKS and CDR2 YYEKEE (reference sequence).

There are many counts of this clone. The chain recombines TRBV5-1 with TRBJ2-7, with D possibly matching TRBD1 (5 bases). Trimming shortened V by 0 bases and J by 0 bases, and 19 bases separated the two germline ends. Germline V CDR1 and CDR2: SGHRS, YFSETQ. The CDR3 length is 18 residues. The CDR3 reads CASSLGVSDTIVSYEQYF. CDR3 sequence (DNA): TGCGCCAGCAGCTTGGGGGTTTCGGACACGATTGTCTCCTACGAGCAGTACTTC.

This chain joins TRBV6-5 and TRBJ1-1, with 7 bases fitting TRBD1. V was clipped by 7 bases and J by 5 bases; unmatched bases: 10. The germline V gene has CDR1 MNHEY and CDR2 SVGAGI. There are 14 residues in the CDR3. The CDR3 region is CASTSTQGDTEAFF. The DNA for the CDR3 is TGTGCCAGCACCTCAACGCAGGGGGATACTGAAGCTTTCTTT.

The gene calls are TRBV11-2 and TRBJ2-4, with D unresolved. This CDR3 comprises 14 residues. V was pared by 5 bases and J by 4 bases, with 12 bases between. CDR1 SGHAT and CDR2 FQNNGV come from the germline V gene. The DNA for the CDR3 is TGTGCCAGCAGCCCGCGGCCGCCTAAAAACATTCAGTACTTC. Its protein is CASSPRPPKNIQYF.

The sample holds a few counts of this clone. The chain couples TRBV5-6 to TRBJ1-6; D is unclear. The CDR3 is 16 amino acids. The V gene lost 6 bases and the J gene lost 0 bases, with 13 bases spanning the gap. CDR1 and CDR2 (germline): SGHDT, YYEEEE. The CDR3 region has the DNA TGTGCCAGCACCCAAGCGAGGAGCTCCTATAATTCACCCCTCCACTTT. Translating it yields CASTQARSSYNSPLHF.

This chain connects TRBV19 to TRBJ1-2; D remains unclear. The V gene lost 3 bases and the J gene lost 8 bases, with 10 bases spanning the gap. From germline, CDR1 is LNHDA and CDR2 SQIVND (reference sequence). The CDR3 contains 12 residues. DNA for the CDR3: TGTGCCAGTAGTATGGAGGGTTACGGCTACACCTTC. Translating it yields CASSMEGYGYTF.

This chain connects TRBV7-9 to TRBJ1-5; D uncertain. The V end lost 5 bases, the J end lost 5 bases, and 13 bases lay between the germline ends. There are 14 residues in the CDR3. CDR1 is SEHNR and CDR2 is FQNEAQ in the germline V gene (reference sequence). For the CDR3, the DNA is TGTGCCAGCAGCCCCCAGGACGGGGATCAGCCCCAGCATTTT. Protein sequence: CASSPQDGDQPQHF.

The chain employs TRBV12-5 and TRBJ2-4; 8 nucleotides agree with TRBD1. The CDR3 loop spans 14 amino acids. Germline V gene lookup returns CDR1 LGHNT and CDR2 FRNRAP. Trimming took 0 bases from V and 6 from J; bases not matched to a gene: 1. The CDR3 is CASGLVGTGNIQYF. The DNA of the CDR3 is TGTGCTAGTGGTTTGGTCGGGACAGGAAACATTCAGTACTTC.

The V call is TRBV7-6, the J call TRBJ2-1; D perhaps matches TRBD1 (5 bases). The CDR3 has 14 amino acids. V lost 3 bases, J lost 4 bases, and 10 bases lay in between. Per the germline V gene, CDR1 is SGHVS and CDR2 is FNYEAQ. The chain's CDR3 is CASSFQGVYNEQFF. The CDR3 DNA sequence: TGTGCCAGCAGCTTTCAAGGGGTTTACAATGAGCAGTTCTTC. Full variable domain (missing parts from reference TRBV7-6 and TRBJ2-1): GAGVSQSPRYKVTKRGQDVALRCDPISGHVSLYWYRQALGQGPEFLTYFNYEAQQDKSGLPNDRFSAERPEGSISTLTIQRTEQRDSAMYRCASSFQGVYNEQFFGPGTRLTVL.

The V call is TRBV11-3, the J call TRBJ2-3, with 7 bases matching TRBD2. The CDR3 loop spans 16 amino acids. The V and J ends lost 8 bases and 0 bases, in that order; junction bases with no gene match: 11. Germline values: CDR1 SGHNT, CDR2 YENEEA. DNA of the CDR3: TGTGCCAGCTCAGAGGGCCTAGCGGCTAGCACAGATACGCAGTATTTT. As protein: CASSEGLAASTDTQYF. Looking up the rest from reference TRBV11-3 and TRBJ2-3 gives the full variable domain: EAGVVQSPRYKIIEKKQPVAFWCNPISGHNTLYWYLQNLGQGPELLIRYENEEAVDDSQLPKDRFSAERLKGVDSTLKIQPAELGDSAVYLCASSEGLAASTDTQYFGPGTRLTVL.

This clone occurred a few times. The chain couples TRBV9 to TRBJ1-1; 9 nucleotides match TRBD1. The CDR3 extends over 15 amino acids. Germline V CDR1 and CDR2: SGDLS, YYNGEE. J lost 4 bases, V lost 3 bases, and 7 bases had no gene match. CDR3 sequence: CASSAGTGSGTEAFF. Here the CDR3 DNA reads TGTGCCAGCAGCGCTGGGACAGGGTCGGGCACTGAAGCTTTCTTT.

The chain has TRBV21-1 and TRBJ2-2; the tabulated D call, TRBD2, remains unverified against the DNA. TRBV21-1 is an annotated pseudogene. CDR3 size: 16 residues. The CDR3 loop is CASSSRGSSPSGELFF. In DNA form, the CDR3 reads TGTGCCAGCAGCTCCCGCGGCTCTTCTCCCTCCGGGGAGCTGTTTTTT.

The chain combines TRBV7-2 with TRBJ2-7, with 8 nucleotides matching TRBD2. Germline lookup yields CDR1 SGHTA and CDR2 FQGNSA. The CDR3 extends over 12 amino acids. The V gene end was trimmed by 3 bases and the J gene end by 7 bases; junction bases not matched to a gene: 2. The CDR3, as DNA: TGTGCCAGCAGCTTGACTAGCGTAGAGCAGTACTTC. It specifies CASSLTSVEQYF.

The J gene is TRBJ1-2, the V gene TRBV25-1; D remains ambiguous. Trimming removed 7 bases at V and 1 base at J, with 10 bases between. CDR3 length: 13 amino acids. CDR1 MGHDK and CDR2 SYGVNS come from the germline V gene. CDR3: CASMKGGNYGYTF. The CDR3 region has the DNA TGTGCCAGCATGAAGGGAGGTAACTATGGCTACACCTTC.

A few counts support this clone. J is TRBJ1-1 and V is TRBV9; 9 positions match TRBD1. J gave up 3 bases and V 3 bases, and 6 bases lay outside the gene matches. Germline assignment: CDR1 SGDLS and CDR2 YYNGEE. The CDR3 has 15 amino acids. The CDR3 is CASSALQGAYTEAFF. CDR3 in DNA: TGTGCCAGCAGCGCGCTACAGGGGGCATACACTGAAGCTTTCTTT. Supplemented by reference TRBV9 and TRBJ1-1, the full variable domain reads DSGVTQTPKHLITATGQRVTLRCSPRSGDLSVYWYQQSLDQGLQFLIQYYNGEERAKGNILERFSAQQFPDLHSELNLSSLELGDSALYFCASSALQGAYTEAFFGQGTRLTVV.

The chain carries TRBV10-3 and TRBJ2-2, with a tentative D call TRBD1 (5 bases). From germline, CDR1 is ENHRY and CDR2 SYGVKD. CDR3 length: 14 residues. V was shortened by 6 bases and J by 4 bases, with 12 bases between the two germline ends. CDR3 residues: CAISTTESTGELFF. The CDR3 bases are TGTGCCATCAGCACGACAGAAAGCACCGGGGAGCTGTTTTTT.

With regard to this clone: The identical CDR3 is also encoded by other nucleotide sequences in the sample. CDR3 bases: TGTGCCAGCAGCTTGGGACTAGCGGGGAGCACCGGGGAGCTGTTTTTT. Amino acid sequence: CASSLGLAGSTGELFF. This chain uses TRBV7-3 with TRBJ2-2; TRBD2 matches 13 bases. Germline lookup yields CDR1 SGHTA and CDR2 FQGTGA. With V trimmed by 3 bases and J by 4 bases, 2 bases remained unmatched. The CDR3 contains 16 residues.

The V call is TRBV28, the J call TRBJ1-2; D remains unclear. This CDR3 has 15 amino acids. V gave up 4 bases and J gave up 4 bases, with 16 bases separating them. Germline V lookup: CDR1 MDHEN, CDR2 SYDVKM. The CDR3 DNA reads TGTGCCAGCAGTTCGGACCGGGCCGGAGGCTATGGCTACACCTTC. This translates into CASSSDRAGGYGYTF.

The chain uses TRBV19 and TRBJ2-2; the D gene is possibly TRBD1 (6 bases). There are 15 residues in the CDR3. The germline CDR1 and CDR2 sequences are LNHDA and SQIVND (reference sequence). Trimming shortened V by 7 bases and J by 2 bases, and 14 bases separated the two germline ends. CDR3 sequence (DNA): TGTGCCAGTACCCAGATGGGGGCTAACACCGGGGAGCTGTTTTTT. Residues: CASTQMGANTGELFF.

CDR3 protein: CASKEGRPNTEAFF. CDR3 in DNA: TGTGCCAGCAAAGAGGGGAGGCCAAACACTGAAGCTTTCTTT. The chain has TRBV28 and TRBJ1-1, with a weak D call TRBD1 (5 bases). The germline V and J ends were trimmed by 7 bases and 2 bases, with 14 bases remaining between them. This CDR3 spans 14 amino acids. Looked up from germline, CDR1 is MDHEN and CDR2 is SYDVKM. The variable domain in full, with the rest retrieved from reference TRBV28 and TRBJ1-1, is DVKVTQSSRYLVKRTGEKVFLECVQDMDHENMFWYRQDPGLGLRLIYFSYDVKMKEKGDIPEGYSVSREKKERFSLILESASTNQTSMYLCASKEGRPNTEAFFGQGTRLTVV.